This entry is about one TCR beta chain. This clone has just one count. Its antigen has not been determined. No base quality values were provided; no much bigger clone lies one nucleotide off. This sample was included in a study of radiation and T cells in renal cell carcinoma (TCRdb year 2020). As for the study more broadly: The samples were drawn from a clinical trial, where primary renal cell carcinomas were treated with 15 Gy of stereotactic body radiation therapy and then removed by nephrectomy 4 weeks afterward. In total, 50 or so samples, comprising approximately 25 tumors and approximately 27 peripheral blood samples, were subjected to TCR beta sequencing. Across all 50 or so samples, under 5,000,000 unique CDR3 nucleotide sequences, encoding about 3,000,000 unique CDR3 amino acid sequences, were identified. Overall results and qualifications from the work: Because the trial had a single-armed design, the trial could not examine how radiation dose or scheduling affected the TCR repertoire. Top tumor clonotypes rose in blood from baseline to 2 weeks post-radiation, then contracted by 4 weeks, suggesting transient expansion of tumor-resident clones. Tracking of blood repertoire dynamics stopped at about 27 days after treatment, with no follow-up past that point. No pretreatment tumor biopsies were available, so the baseline intratumoral presence of clonotypes could not be determined.

The intended sense of this specimen's time point label: blood 2 weeks post-SBRT. In the paper's terms, the treatment or condition label means: 15 Gy SBRT to primary tumor, nephrectomy 4 weeks later. To track tumor-enriched clonotypes, serial peripheral blood was sampled from radiation-treated patients at baseline and at 2 weeks and 4 weeks after SBRT. All patients had renal cell carcinoma with clear cell pathology. The QIAamp DNA Blood Mini Kit (Qiagen) was used to prepare genomic DNA for TCR sequencing. Only samples passing all quality control checks were included in the analyses. TCR beta libraries were generated from genomic DNA with the immunoSEQ kit, following the manufacturer's recommendations. Library preparation used a first multiplex PCR with proprietary primers, then a second PCR adding unique barcodes, with bead cleanups after each round. Each sample batch included a kit-provided positive control reaction and a negative control reaction. The final libraries were assessed on an Agilent 4200 TapeStation D1000 ScreenTape, pooled by volume, and quantified by qPCR. Sequencing ran on an Illumina NextSeq500 with a MidOutput 150-cycle cartridge, using 156 Read1 and 15 Index1 cycles with kit custom primers. The pooled library was loaded at roughly 1 pM with a roughly 20% PhiX control spike-in. In the authors' own workflow: Vendor-processed data were analyzed in R, with a clonotype defined as all T cells sharing the same CDR3 nucleotide sequence. In the clone abundance analyses, frequencies were normalized to the 10,000 most abundant clones in each sample. Public T cell clones, which averaged fewer than five per sample, were removed prior to analysis. Tumor-enriched and baseline blood-enriched clonotypes were defined by at least a 32-fold difference in abundance between compartments. A beta-binomial differential abundance model was applied to find clonotypes that expanded or contracted between blood time points. Tumor-blood repertoire similarity was measured with the Baroni-Urbani and Buser coefficient, and groups were compared using two-tailed Wilcoxon tests in R. The table was pulled from immuneACCESS by TCRdb, which kept in-frame rearrangements only. Such tables lose some clones; where checked, under half of the loss comes from unresolved V genes, and the rest has no known cause. V, J and clone size are those of that table, while D and trimming were read from the DNA. The sample contains 70,000 or so clones, more than 75% of them found a single time. Of the sample, around 5.5% falls within the top ten clones.

CDR1 and CDR2, looked up from the germline V gene, are WSHSY and SAAADI. Counted from cysteine to phenylalanine, this CDR3 has 14 amino acids. Kept here is only the CDR3 DNA, which spans 42 bases and is read in frame from base 1. V is pared back by 9 bases and J by 3 bases, with 18 bases lying between the germline termini. The starting material was blood, obtained from a patient whose treatment included radiotherapy and nephrectomy. This TCR derives from a man in his fifties or sixties with renal cell carcinoma. Recombination joined TRBV10-2 with TRBJ2-7; the D call is possibly TRBD1 or TRBD2, each sharing 5 bases. The CDR3 region has the sequence CASLRPGPNYEQYF. The DNA is as follows: TGCGCCAGTCTTCGTCCGGGACCCAACTACGAGCAGTACTTC.